The sequence of this T cell receptor (beta chain) was determined in a study of cytomegalovirus exposure and HLA in healthy donors. CDR1 SGHRS and CDR2 YFSETQ come from the germline V gene. V was shortened by 1 base and J by 1 base, with 13 bases between the two germline ends. This CDR3 comprises 16 residues. It was with 60 Vbeta and 13 Jbeta primers that the PCR ran. Assay used: immunoSEQ multiplex PCR; TCRdb lists only in-frame clones, some missing. The sample carries 150,000 to 200,000 clones, around 78% recorded once. This clone was picked up a small number of times. Sequencing was done on a sample of PBMCs. This chain links TRBV5-1 with TRBJ2-3; the D gene is possibly TRBD1 (5 bases). The TCR sequence derives from a woman in her thirties or forties in good health and CMV-seronegative. The CDR3 region has the DNA TGCGCCAGCAGCTTGCACTCATTAGGGGGCACAGATACGCAGTATTTT. It yields the protein CASSLHSLGGTDTQYF.